The T cell receptor (beta chain) described here comes from a study of T cell responses to AZD1222 COVID-19 vaccine. Study-level results: Repertoires were sampled only after the peak T cell response.

Turning to this clone: Its cognate antigen is unknown.

The data were produced by immunoSEQ multiplex PCR, yet TCRdb's version contains in-frame clones alone and is incomplete. The sample shows around 200,000 clones, over 80% of them seen only once. This CDR3 is 16 amino acids long. The V end was cut by 4 bases, the J end by 1 base, with 17 bases between. Looked up from germline, CDR1 is SGHRS and CDR2 is YFSETQ. The clonotype comes from an adult who received the MenACWY meningococcal vaccine as a control. This specimen consisted of peripheral blood, obtained 28 days after the second dose of the MenACWY control vaccine. J is TRBJ2-5 and V is TRBV5-1; TRBD1 is a possible D gene (7 bases). This CDR3 is CASSTTGDFLQETQYF. In DNA, the CDR3 is TGCGCCAGCAGCACCACAGGGGACTTCCTCCAAGAGACCCAGTACTTC. The full variable domain, completed using reference TRBV5-1 and TRBJ2-5, is KAGVTQTPRYLIKTRGQQVTLSCSPISGHRSVSWYQQTPGQGLQFLFEYFSETQRNKGNFPGRFSGRQFSNSRSEMNVSTLELGDSALYLCASSTTGDFLQETQYFGPGTRLLVL.